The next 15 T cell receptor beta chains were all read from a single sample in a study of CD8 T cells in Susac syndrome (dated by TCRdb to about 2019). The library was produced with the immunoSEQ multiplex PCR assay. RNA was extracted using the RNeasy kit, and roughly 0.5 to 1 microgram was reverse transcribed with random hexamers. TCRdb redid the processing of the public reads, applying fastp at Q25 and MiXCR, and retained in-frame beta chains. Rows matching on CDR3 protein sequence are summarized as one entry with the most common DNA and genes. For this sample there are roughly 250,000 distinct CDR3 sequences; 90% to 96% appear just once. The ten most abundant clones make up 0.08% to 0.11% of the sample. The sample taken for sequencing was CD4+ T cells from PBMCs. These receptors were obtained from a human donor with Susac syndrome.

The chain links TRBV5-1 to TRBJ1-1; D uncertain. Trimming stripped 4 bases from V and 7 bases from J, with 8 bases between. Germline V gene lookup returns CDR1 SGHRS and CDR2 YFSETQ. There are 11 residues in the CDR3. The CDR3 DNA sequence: TGCGCCAGCAGCGCCGGCGATGAAGCTTTCTTT. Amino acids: CASSAGDEAFF.

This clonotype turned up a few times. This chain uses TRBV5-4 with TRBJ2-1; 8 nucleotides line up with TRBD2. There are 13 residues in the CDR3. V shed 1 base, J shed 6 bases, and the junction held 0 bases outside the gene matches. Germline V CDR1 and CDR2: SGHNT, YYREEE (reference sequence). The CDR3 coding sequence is TGTGCCAGCAGCTTGACTAGCGGCAATGAGCAGTTCTTC. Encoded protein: CASSLTSGNEQFF.

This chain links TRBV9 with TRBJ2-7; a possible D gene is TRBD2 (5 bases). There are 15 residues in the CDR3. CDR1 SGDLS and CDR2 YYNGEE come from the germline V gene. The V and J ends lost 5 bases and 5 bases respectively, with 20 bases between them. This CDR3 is CASSPTSVATHEQYF. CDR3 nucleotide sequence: TGTGCCAGCAGTCCTACTAGTGTCGCGACCCACGAGCAGTACTTC. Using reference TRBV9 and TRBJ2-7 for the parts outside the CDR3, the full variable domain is DSGVTQTPKHLITATGQRVTLRCSPRSGDLSVYWYQQSLDQGLQFLIQYYNGEERAKGNILERFSAQQFPDLHSELNLSSLELGDSALYFCASSPTSVATHEQYFGPGTRLTVT.

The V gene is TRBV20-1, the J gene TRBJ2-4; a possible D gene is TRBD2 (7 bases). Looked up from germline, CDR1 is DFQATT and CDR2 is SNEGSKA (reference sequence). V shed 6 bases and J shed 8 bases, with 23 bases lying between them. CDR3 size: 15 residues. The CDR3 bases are TGCAGTGCCACGCCTAGGGGGGGGGTCCAGGACATTCAGTACTTC. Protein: CSATPRGGVQDIQYF.

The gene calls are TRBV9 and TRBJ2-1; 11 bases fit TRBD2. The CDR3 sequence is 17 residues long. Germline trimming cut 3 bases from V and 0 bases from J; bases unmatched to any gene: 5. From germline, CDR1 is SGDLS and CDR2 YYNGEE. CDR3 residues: CASSERTSGGSYNEQFF. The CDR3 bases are TGTGCCAGCAGCGAACGCACTAGCGGGGGCTCCTACAATGAGCAGTTCTTC.

The DNA of the CDR3 is TGTGCCACCGAGGGACAGGGCTCCTACAATGAGCAGTTCTTC. It specifies CATEGQGSYNEQFF. V usage is TRBV24-1 and J usage is TRBJ2-1; 9 bases fit TRBD1. With 9 bases clipped from V and 0 bases from J, the junction kept 2 bases outside the gene matches. Per germline, CDR1 KGHDR and CDR2 SFDVKD. This CDR3 spans 14 amino acids.

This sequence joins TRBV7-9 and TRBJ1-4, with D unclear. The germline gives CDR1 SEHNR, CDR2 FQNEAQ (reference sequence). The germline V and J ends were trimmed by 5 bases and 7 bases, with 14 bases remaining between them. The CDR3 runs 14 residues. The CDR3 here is CASSPNMDCEKLFF. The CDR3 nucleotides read TGTGCCAGCAGCCCAAACATGGACTGTGAAAAACTGTTTTTT.

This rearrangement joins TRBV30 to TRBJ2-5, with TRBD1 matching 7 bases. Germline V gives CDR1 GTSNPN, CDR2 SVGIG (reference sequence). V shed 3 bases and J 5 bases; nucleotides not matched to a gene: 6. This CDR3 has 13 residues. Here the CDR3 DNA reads TGTGCCTGGAGCCCAGGGGGTCTGGAGACCCAGTACTTC. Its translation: CAWSPGGLETQYF.

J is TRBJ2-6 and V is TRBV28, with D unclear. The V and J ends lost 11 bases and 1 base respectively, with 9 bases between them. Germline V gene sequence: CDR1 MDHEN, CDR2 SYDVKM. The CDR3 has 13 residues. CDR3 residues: CAPRHSGANVLTF. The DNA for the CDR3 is TGTGCCCCTCGACATTCTGGGGCCAACGTCCTGACTTTC.

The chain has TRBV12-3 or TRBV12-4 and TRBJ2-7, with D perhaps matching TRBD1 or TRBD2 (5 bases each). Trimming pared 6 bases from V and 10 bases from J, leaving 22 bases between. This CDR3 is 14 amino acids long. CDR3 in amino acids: CASRGSGLVRRQYF. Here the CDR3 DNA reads TGTGCCAGCAGAGGGTCGGGGCTAGTACGACGTCAGTACTTC.

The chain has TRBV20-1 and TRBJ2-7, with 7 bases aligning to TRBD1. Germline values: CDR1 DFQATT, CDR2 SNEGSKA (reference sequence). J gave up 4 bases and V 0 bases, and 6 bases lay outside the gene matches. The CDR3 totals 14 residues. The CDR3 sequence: CSARDPKGAYEQYF. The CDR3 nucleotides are TGCAGTGCTAGAGATCCTAAGGGGGCTTACGAGCAGTACTTC.

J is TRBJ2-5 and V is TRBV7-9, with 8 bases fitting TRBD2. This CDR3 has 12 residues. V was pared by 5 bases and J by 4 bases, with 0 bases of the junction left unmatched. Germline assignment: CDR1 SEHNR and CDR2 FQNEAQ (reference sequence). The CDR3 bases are TGTGCCAGCAGCCGGGGGGGAGAGACCCAGTACTTC. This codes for CASSRGGETQYF.

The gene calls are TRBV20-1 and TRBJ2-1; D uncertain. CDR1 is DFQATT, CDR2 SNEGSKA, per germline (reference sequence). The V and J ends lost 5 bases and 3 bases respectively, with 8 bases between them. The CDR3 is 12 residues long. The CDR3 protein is CSAVGYYNEQFF. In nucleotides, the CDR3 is TGCAGTGCTGTAGGATACTACAATGAGCAGTTCTTC.

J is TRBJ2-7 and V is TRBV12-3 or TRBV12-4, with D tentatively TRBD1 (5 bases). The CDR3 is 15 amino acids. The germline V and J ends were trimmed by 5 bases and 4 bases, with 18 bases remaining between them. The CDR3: CASSTTGLSAYEQYF. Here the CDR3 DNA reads TGTGCCAGCAGTACTACAGGATTGTCGGCGTACGAGCAGTACTTC.

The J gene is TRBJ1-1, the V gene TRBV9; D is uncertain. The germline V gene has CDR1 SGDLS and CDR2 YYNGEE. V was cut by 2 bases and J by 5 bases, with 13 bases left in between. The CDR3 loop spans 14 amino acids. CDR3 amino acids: CASSVVAGVTEAFF. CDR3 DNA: TGTGCCAGCAGCGTGGTGGCCGGAGTTACTGAAGCTTTCTTT.